This TCR beta chain stems from a study of identical twins. Points from the study as a whole: Where beta out-of-frame sequences were concerned, excess twin sharing was weaker. Out-of-frame sharing of TCR alpha in monozygotic twins was underestimated by models.

On this clonotype itself: Its specificity is not known.

Each CDR3 protein gets one entry after TCRdb re-called the 5' RACE reads with MiXCR. Here the sample spans 1.5 million to 2 million distinct CDR3 sequences, less than 35% being singletons. Input material: cord blood. The TCR was taken from a newborn girl in good health.

The CDR3 DNA sequence: TGTGCCAGCAGTGACAGCCCTCTGGGGACCTACACCTTC. It yields the protein CASSDSPLGTYTF. The chain uses TRBV6-1 and TRBJ1-2; D might be TRBD1 (5 bases). The V and J ends lost 3 bases and 10 bases respectively, with 15 bases between them. This CDR3 is built from 13 residues. Germline CDR1 is MNHNS and CDR2 is SASEGT.